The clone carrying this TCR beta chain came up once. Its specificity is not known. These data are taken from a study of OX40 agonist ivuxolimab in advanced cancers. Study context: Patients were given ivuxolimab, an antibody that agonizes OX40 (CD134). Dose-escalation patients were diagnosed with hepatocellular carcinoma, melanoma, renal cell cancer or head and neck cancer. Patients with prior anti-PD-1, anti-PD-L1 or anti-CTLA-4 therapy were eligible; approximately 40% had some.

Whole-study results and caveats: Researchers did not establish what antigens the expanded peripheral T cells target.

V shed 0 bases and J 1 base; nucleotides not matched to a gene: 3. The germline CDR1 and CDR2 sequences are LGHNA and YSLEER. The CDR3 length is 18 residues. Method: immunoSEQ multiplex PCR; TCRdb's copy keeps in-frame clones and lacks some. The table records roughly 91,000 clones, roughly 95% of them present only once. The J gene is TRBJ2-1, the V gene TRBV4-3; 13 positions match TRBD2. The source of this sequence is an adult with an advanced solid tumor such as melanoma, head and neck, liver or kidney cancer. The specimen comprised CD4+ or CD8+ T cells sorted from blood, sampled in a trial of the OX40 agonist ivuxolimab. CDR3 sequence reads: CASSQEGLAGESYNEQFF. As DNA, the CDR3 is TGCGCCAGCAGCCAAGAAGGACTAGCGGGAGAATCCTACAATGAGCAGTTCTTC.